Shown below are 14 T cell receptor beta chains from a single sample sequenced in a study of beta chain features in type 1 diabetes. General study results and limits: Among patients with Type 1 diabetes, TCRB CDR3s were moderately but significantly shorter in every one of the four CD4+ subsets.

No antigens are known for them. The study reverse transcribed the entire isolated RNA, so it sequenced expressed TCRB transcripts. Assay used: immunoSEQ multiplex PCR; TCRdb lists only in-frame clones, some missing. The repertoire has nearly 350,000 clones, over 7% of them found once; the top ten carry 0.95% to 1.1%. The sample consisted of central memory CD4+ T cells from blood. The receptors originated from a man aged 25 to 40 with type 1 diabetes.

This chain joins TRBV5-1 and TRBJ2-7; 7 bases line up with TRBD1. CDR3 length equals 13 residues. In germline, CDR1 is SGHRS, CDR2 YFSETQ. V trimming: 0 bases; J trimming: 6 bases; junction bases outside the gene matches: 3. CDR3 sequence reads: CASSLGQGSEQYF. The CDR3 DNA reads TGCGCCAGCAGCTTGGGACAGGGTTCCGAGCAGTACTTC.

This clone was counted between two and nine times. The V call is TRBV5-1, the J call TRBJ2-7; perhaps TRBD2 as D (5 bases). The CDR3 has 14 residues. V lost 1 base to trimming and J lost 5 bases, with 13 bases between them. Germline values: CDR1 SGHRS, CDR2 YFSETQ. CDR3 residues: CASSLQRSGNEQYF. Here the CDR3 DNA reads TGCGCCAGCAGCTTGCAGCGGTCGGGCAACGAGCAGTACTTC.

The chain uses TRBV7-2 and TRBJ2-7; D gene uncertain. CDR1 SGHTA and CDR2 FQGNSA come from the germline V gene. Trimming took 1 base from V and 3 from J, leaving 10 bases between them. The CDR3 is made up of 14 amino acids. CDR3 residues: CASSLGHLGYEQYF. In DNA form, the CDR3 reads TGTGCCAGCAGCTTAGGGCACCTCGGCTACGAGCAGTACTTC.

Only a few counts were recorded for this clone. The V and J genes are TRBV2 and TRBJ1-5, with D maybe TRBD1 (6 bases). The CDR3 runs to 15 residues. Trimming took 6 bases from V and 3 from J, leaving 15 bases between them. Germline CDR1 reads SNHLY; CDR2 reads FYNNEI. As DNA, the CDR3 is TGTGCCAGCAGACCACAGGGATTCAACAATCAGCCCCAGCATTTT. Its translation is CASRPQGFNNQPQHF.

This clone has only a few counts. The chain couples TRBV5-1 to TRBJ1-2; maybe TRBD1 (5 bases). The CDR3 has 14 amino acids. Between the trimmed V and J ends, which lost 4 bases and 7 bases, there was a span of 17 bases. The germline gives CDR1 SGHRS, CDR2 YFSETQ. The CDR3 spells CASSPGPSEGGYTF. CDR3 bases: TGCGCCAGCAGCCCGGGACCCTCGGAGGGTGGCTACACCTTC.

The V call is TRBV6-6, the J call TRBJ2-5; D uncertain. The CDR3 runs to 13 residues. Between the trimmed V and J ends, which lost 6 bases and 2 bases, there was a span of 10 bases. The V gene's germline CDR1 is MNHNY and CDR2 SVGAGI (reference sequence). CDR3 DNA sequence: TGTGCCAGCAGCGGACGCCGGCAAGAGACCCAGTACTTC. Protein: CASSGRRQETQYF.

This clone appeared a few times. The rearrangement joins TRBV7-2 to TRBJ1-5, with a weak D call TRBD1 (5 bases). With 5 bases removed from V and 4 bases from J, the gap between germline ends came to 18 bases. The CDR3 has 16 amino acids. Germline CDR1 reads SGHTA; CDR2 reads FQGNSA. The CDR3 region has the DNA TGTGCCAGCAGCCCCGAGAGGGGAATCGGGAATCAGCCCCAGCATTTT. Encoded protein: CASSPERGIGNQPQHF.

V and J are TRBV9 and TRBJ2-2; D is unclear. Germline CDR1 is SGDLS and CDR2 is YYNGEE. Trimming took 3 bases from V and 0 from J, leaving 6 bases between them. The CDR3 runs to 14 residues. CDR3 region: CASSESTNTGELFF. CDR3 nucleotide sequence: TGTGCCAGCAGCGAAAGTACGAACACCGGGGAGCTGTTTTTT.

This clone was observed a few times. V is TRBV7-2 and J is TRBJ2-3; D is undetermined. With 8 bases removed from V and 1 base from J, the gap between germline ends came to 13 bases. CDR3 length equals 14 residues. Germline lookup yields CDR1 SGHTA and CDR2 FQGNSA. CDR3 residues: CASSQISGTDTQYF. The CDR3 bases are TGTGCCAGCTCCCAGATTTCGGGCACAGATACGCAGTATTTT.

The CDR3: CASSPTNTGELFF. The CDR3 DNA sequence: TGTGCCAGCAGCCCAACAAACACCGGGGAGCTGTTTTTT. V is TRBV7-2 and J is TRBJ2-2, with D unclear. CDR1 is SGHTA and CDR2 is FQGNSA in the germline V gene. V dropped 5 bases and J dropped 2 bases, with 6 bases sitting between them. This CDR3 region has 13 residues.

V usage is TRBV6-6 and J usage is TRBJ2-5, with TRBD1 identical over 9 bases. V lost 5 bases and J lost 4; bases outside the gene matches: 5. This CDR3 is built from 14 residues. CDR1 is MNHNY and CDR2 is SVGAGI in the germline V gene (reference sequence). CDR3 loop: CASSRGTGTETQYF. The CDR3 nucleotides are TGTGCCAGCAGTAGAGGGACAGGGACAGAGACCCAGTACTTC.

This chain links TRBV7-2 with TRBJ2-4, with D perhaps TRBD2 (6 bases). Germline-derived CDR1 and CDR2 are SGHTA and FQGNSA. CDR3 length equals 15 residues. The germline V and J ends were trimmed by 5 bases and 1 base, with 12 bases remaining between them. CDR3 loop: CASSPGGPAKNIQYF. CDR3 coding DNA: TGTGCCAGCAGCCCCGGGGGACCGGCCAAAAACATTCAGTACTTC.

The V and J genes are TRBV5-1 and TRBJ2-5; tentatively, D is TRBD1 (5 bases). This CDR3 is built from 14 residues. Germline CDR1 and CDR2: SGHRS and YFSETQ. Trimming stripped 3 bases from V and 5 bases from J, with 14 bases between. CDR3 in amino acids: CASSSGRVPETQYF. Written as DNA, the CDR3 is TGCGCCAGCAGCTCTGGCAGGGTCCCCGAGACCCAGTACTTC.

This clone showed up just a few times. This chain connects TRBV28 to TRBJ1-4; D is ambiguous. Trimming pared 8 bases from V and 8 bases from J, leaving 9 bases between. CDR1 is MDHEN, CDR2 SYDVKM, per germline. This CDR3 contains 11 residues. The chain's CDR3 is CASGIQEKLFF. CDR3 nucleotide sequence: TGTGCCAGCGGGATACAGGAAAAACTGTTTTTT.